A selection of T cell receptor beta chains follows, all from one sample in a study of identical twins. Using its own MiXCR run on the 5' RACE reads, TCRdb lists one record per CDR3 protein. The sample contains about 660,000 distinct CDR3 sequences, 8.6% of which appear only once. The data also belong to a second study, concerning yellow fever vaccine responses in identical twins.

The sequencing sample was made of PBMCs. Receptors were obtained from a woman under 30 in good health. Both conserved end residues are part of each CDR3. The order of the fields is J gene, V gene, D gene, clone size, CDR3 DNA, CDR3 protein. D genes are given only for firm matches. Clone size, where shown, is once, few, many, or a class for clones that have expanded.

J: TRBJ2-3
V: TRBV5-6
D: -
size: -
DNA: TGTGCCAGCACCCCGAGGAAGGGAAAAGATACGCAGTATTTT
CDR3: CASTPRKGKDTQYF

J: TRBJ1-5
V: TRBV3-1
D: TRBD1
size: many
DNA: TGTGCCAGCAGCCAGTCGGACAGGGGTTATCAGCCCCAGCATTTT
CDR3: CASSQSDRGYQPQHF

J: TRBJ2-7
V: TRBV27
D: -
size: few
DNA: TGTGCCAGCAGTTTCAACGCCCAGTACGAGCAGTACTTC
CDR3: CASSFNAQYEQYF

J: TRBJ2-3
V: TRBV2
D: -
size: few
DNA: TGTGCCAGCAGGGGTGGGTTCCCAGATACGCAGTATTTT
CDR3: CASRGGFPDTQYF

J: TRBJ2-2
V: TRBV20-1
D: TRBD2
size: few
DNA: TGCAGCGCAGACGGGGGGACCGGGGAGCTGTTTTTT
CDR3: CSADGGTGELFF

J: TRBJ1-2
V: TRBV6-2/TRBV6-3
D: -
size: -
DNA: TGTGCCAGCAGTTACGAGGAGAACGACTATGGCTACACCTTC
CDR3: CASSYEENDYGYTF

J: TRBJ2-5
V: TRBV15
D: TRBD2
size: few
DNA: TGTGCCACCAGCAGACGAGCCGGACTAGCGGGAGAGACCCAGTACTTC
CDR3: CATSRRAGLAGETQYF

J: TRBJ1-1
V: TRBV19
D: -
size: -
DNA: TGTGCCAGTAGTATCGGGCAGCTGAACACTGAAGCTTTCTTT
CDR3: CASSIGQLNTEAFF

J: TRBJ2-1
V: TRBV9
D: TRBD2
size: many
DNA: TGTGCCAGCAGCGTAGTTCGGGGGGGGGTGGACAATGAGCAGTTCTTC
CDR3: CASSVVRGGVDNEQFF

J: TRBJ2-3
V: TRBV6-5
D: -
size: -
DNA: TGTGCCAGCAGTTACTCCCCCCGGGGCACCGCAGATACGCAGTATTTT
CDR3: CASSYSPRGTADTQYF

J: TRBJ2-1
V: TRBV28
D: TRBD2
size: -
DNA: TGTGCCAGCATCTCCTCTGGAGCGGGAGGGACATACAATGAGCAGTTCTTC
CDR3: CASISSGAGGTYNEQFF

J: TRBJ1-1
V: TRBV29-1
D: -
size: many
DNA: TGCAGCGTTGGAATGACGAACACTGAAGCTTTCTTT
CDR3: CSVGMTNTEAFF

J: TRBJ2-1
V: TRBV6-4
D: -
size: few
DNA: TGTGCCAGCAGTGACTCGATGGGCGGCTACAATGAGCAGTTCTTC
CDR3: CASSDSMGGYNEQFF

J: TRBJ2-1
V: TRBV10-3
D: -
size: -
DNA: TGTGCCATCAGTGCTGGGGCCGGTGAGCAGTTCTTC
CDR3: CAISAGAGEQFF

J: TRBJ2-7
V: TRBV20-1
D: TRBD1
size: -
DNA: TGCAGTGCTAGAGATATTTCGTTGTTGGACAGGGCCGAATTGTACGAGCAGTACTTC
CDR3: CSARDISLLDRAELYEQYF

J: TRBJ2-7
V: TRBV2
D: TRBD1
size: few
DNA: TGTGCCAGACGAAGACAGGGGTACGAGCAGTACTTC
CDR3: CARRRQGYEQYF

J: TRBJ2-2
V: TRBV20-1
D: -
size: -
DNA: TGCAGTGCCAGCTCGGGAGAAACCCCGCCCGGGGAGCTGTTTTTT
CDR3: CSASSGETPPGELFF

J: TRBJ2-1
V: TRBV12-3/TRBV12-4
D: -
size: -
DNA: TGTGCCAGCAGTACGCGGGGGCCAGGCTCCTACAATGAGCAGTTCTTC
CDR3: CASSTRGPGSYNEQFF

J: TRBJ2-7
V: TRBV5-1
D: TRBD2
size: few
DNA: TGCGCCAGCAGCCCTCGGGGGGGCCCCCCCTACGAGCAGTACTTC
CDR3: CASSPRGGPPYEQYF

J: TRBJ2-3
V: TRBV20-1
D: TRBD2
size: many
DNA: TGCAGTGCTAGATCGCGGGGGGGCGACACAGATACGCAGTATTTT
CDR3: CSARSRGGDTDTQYF

J: TRBJ1-1
V: TRBV6-5
D: -
size: -
DNA: TGTGCCAGCAGTTCCGAGACAGAGAACACTGAAGCTTTCTTT
CDR3: CASSSETENTEAFF

J: TRBJ2-3
V: TRBV6-1
D: -
size: many
DNA: TGTGCCAGCAGCCCACTCGGGGGTGGGAGCACAGATACGCAGTATTTT
CDR3: CASSPLGGGSTDTQYF

J: TRBJ1-5
V: TRBV28
D: -
size: few
DNA: TGTGCCAGCAGTTTCCCAGGGGAGAATCAGCCCCAGCATTTT
CDR3: CASSFPGENQPQHF

J: TRBJ1-1
V: TRBV7-9
D: -
size: -
DNA: TGTGCCAGCAGCGGAGACGCTGAAGCTTTCTTT
CDR3: CASSGDAEAFF

J: TRBJ2-3
V: TRBV7-9
D: -
size: few
DNA: TGTGCCAGCAGCTTGCTGGACACGAGCACAGATACGCAGTATTTT
CDR3: CASSLLDTSTDTQYF

J: TRBJ1-1
V: TRBV12-3/TRBV12-4
D: -
size: many
DNA: TGTGCCAGCAGTTTAGTCCGGGTCCACACTGAAGCTTTCTTT
CDR3: CASSLVRVHTEAFF

J: TRBJ2-7
V: TRBV20-1
D: TRBD1
size: many
DNA: TGCAGTGCTAGAGATGAAGACAGGGGGCCGTCTTACGAGCAGTACTTC
CDR3: CSARDEDRGPSYEQYF

J: TRBJ2-7
V: TRBV20-1
D: TRBD2
size: few
DNA: TGCAGTGCTAGAGAACTAGCGGGGGGGAGGAGCTCCTACGAGCAGTACTTC
CDR3: CSARELAGGRSSYEQYF

J: TRBJ2-5
V: TRBV4-3
D: TRBD2
size: few
DNA: TGCGCCAGCAGCCAAGATGGGATAGCGGGAGGGAAGAAAGAGACCCAGTACTTC
CDR3: CASSQDGIAGGKKETQYF

J: TRBJ2-2
V: TRBV5-6
D: TRBD2
size: -
DNA: TGTGCCAGCAGCTGGGACTCAGCGGGAGTTTTCGGGGAGCTGTTTTTT
CDR3: CASSWDSAGVFGELFF

J: TRBJ2-1
V: TRBV12-3/TRBV12-4
D: -
size: few
DNA: TGTGCCAGCAGCCTTACTAGAGCGTACTACAATGAGCAGTTCTTC
CDR3: CASSLTRAYYNEQFF

J: TRBJ2-1
V: TRBV4-3
D: TRBD2
size: few
DNA: TGCGCCAGCAGCCGAGGACTAGCGGGAGGTGGGTACAATGAGCAGTTCTTC
CDR3: CASSRGLAGGGYNEQFF

J: TRBJ2-7
V: TRBV29-1
D: -
size: -
DNA: TGCAGCGTTAGCGCACCGAGGACACAACCCTACGAGCAGTACTTC
CDR3: CSVSAPRTQPYEQYF

J: TRBJ2-1
V: TRBV12-5
D: -
size: once
DNA: TGTGCTAGTGGTTTACGGGACAATGAGCAGTTCTTC
CDR3: CASGLRDNEQFF

J: TRBJ2-1
V: TRBV6-4
D: -
size: few
DNA: TGTGCCAGCAGTGATCTGGGAGGTGGTTACAATGAGCAGTTCTTC
CDR3: CASSDLGGGYNEQFF

J: TRBJ1-1
V: TRBV10-3
D: TRBD1
size: few
DNA: TGTGCTTCCCGCCGAGACAGGGGAGGGAACACTGAAGCTTTCTTT
CDR3: CASRRDRGGNTEAFF

J: TRBJ2-7
V: TRBV18
D: TRBD2
size: few
DNA: TGTGCCAGCTCACCGTTCGGGACTAGCGCCTACGAGCAGTACTTC
CDR3: CASSPFGTSAYEQYF

J: TRBJ2-2
V: TRBV12-3/TRBV12-4
D: -
size: many
DNA: TGTGCCAGCAGCCGAGGGGTATTCGCCGCTGGGGAGCTGTTTTTT
CDR3: CASSRGVFAAGELFF

J: TRBJ2-3
V: TRBV12-3/TRBV12-4
D: TRBD2
size: many
DNA: TGTGCCAGCAGCAAGACGACTAGCGCAGATACGCAGTATTTT
CDR3: CASSKTTSADTQYF

J: TRBJ2-3
V: TRBV29-1
D: -
size: many
DNA: TGCAGCGTTCCTTTTTCAGATACGCAGTATTTT
CDR3: CSVPFSDTQYF

J: TRBJ2-1
V: TRBV12-3/TRBV12-4
D: TRBD2
size: -
DNA: TGTGCCAGCATCCCGGGACTAGCGGACAATGAGCAGTTCTTC
CDR3: CASIPGLADNEQFF

J: TRBJ2-2
V: TRBV29-1
D: TRBD2
size: many
DNA: TGCAGCGCGAACTCCGTCCTAGCGGGAGTGACCGGGGAGCTGTTTTTT
CDR3: CSANSVLAGVTGELFF

J: TRBJ2-3
V: TRBV10-3
D: TRBD2
size: few
DNA: TGTGCCATCAGTAAAACAGCGGGGGGGACAGATACGCAGTATTTT
CDR3: CAISKTAGGTDTQYF

J: TRBJ2-7
V: TRBV3-1
D: TRBD2
size: few
DNA: TGTGCCAGCACCAAAGAAATGCCTAGCGGGAGCCCACACCCCTACGAGCAGTACTTC
CDR3: CASTKEMPSGSPHPYEQYF

J: TRBJ2-2
V: TRBV12-3/TRBV12-4
D: -
size: many
DNA: TGTGCCAGCAGGCCCCCTGGACAAGCGCTGTTTTTT
CDR3: CASRPPGQALFF

J: TRBJ2-7
V: TRBV25-1
D: TRBD1
size: many
DNA: TGTGCCAGCCCTGGGACAGGGCCCTGGCACGAGCAGTACTTC
CDR3: CASPGTGPWHEQYF

J: TRBJ2-7
V: TRBV5-1
D: TRBD1
size: few
DNA: TGCGCCAGCAGCTCGGACAGGGGGCACAACGAGCAGTACTTC
CDR3: CASSSDRGHNEQYF

J: TRBJ1-3
V: TRBV5-1
D: -
size: -
DNA: TGCGCCAGCAGCGTTGTTACTAGGGATTCCGGAAACACCATATATTTT
CDR3: CASSVVTRDSGNTIYF

J: TRBJ2-3
V: TRBV7-9
D: -
size: few
DNA: TGTGCCAGCAGCGATAACGATCGAAGCCGCACAGATACGCAGTATTTT
CDR3: CASSDNDRSRTDTQYF

J: TRBJ2-3
V: TRBV7-6
D: TRBD2
size: -
DNA: TGTGCCAGCGGGGGGATAGCGGGGGCCAGCACAGATACGCAGTATTTT
CDR3: CASGGIAGASTDTQYF

J: TRBJ2-2
V: TRBV27
D: -
size: few
DNA: TGTGCCAGCAGTTCCCTCTCTCCCAACACCGGGGAGCTGTTTTTT
CDR3: CASSSLSPNTGELFF

J: TRBJ2-3
V: TRBV6-4
D: -
size: -
DNA: TGTGCCAGCAGTGGCCGTTCAGATACGCAGTATTTT
CDR3: CASSGRSDTQYF

J: TRBJ2-7
V: TRBV28
D: -
size: few
DNA: TGTGCCAGCAGTTTCGGAGACAGGACTACCTACGAGCAGTACTTC
CDR3: CASSFGDRTTYEQYF

J: TRBJ1-5
V: TRBV5-1
D: -
size: -
DNA: TGCGCCAGCAGCTTGATCCCAGGAGCAAATCAGCCCCAGCATTTT
CDR3: CASSLIPGANQPQHF

J: TRBJ2-1
V: TRBV4-2
D: TRBD2
size: many
DNA: TGTGCCAGCAGCCAAGACGAGGGACTAGCGGGAGGCCATGAGCAGTTCTTC
CDR3: CASSQDEGLAGGHEQFF

J: TRBJ2-5
V: TRBV7-3
D: TRBD1
size: -
DNA: TGTGCCAGCAGCCCCATGGGGACAGAAGAGACCCAGTACTTC
CDR3: CASSPMGTEETQYF

J: TRBJ2-3
V: TRBV20-1
D: -
size: many
DNA: TGCAGTGCTAGAGATTATCACACCACTAGCACAGATACGCAGTATTTT
CDR3: CSARDYHTTSTDTQYF